The 8 T cell receptor beta chains below come from one sample, sequenced in a study of blood T cell repertoires in COVID-19. TCRdb's table, derived via immunoSEQ multiplex PCR, lists solely in-frame clones and lacks some. The sample has about 220,000 clones; 88% are singletons. Sequenced: PBMCs or T cells enriched from blood (not recorded which). The receptors stem from a woman aged 30 to 39 who had recovered from COVID-19.

V gene TRBV2 combines with J gene TRBJ1-4; 9 bases agree with TRBD1. V lost 6 bases and J lost 5; bases outside the gene matches: 7. This CDR3 spans 15 amino acids. Germline-derived CDR1 and CDR2 are SNHLY and FYNNEI. The CDR3 sequence is CASSKDRGSNEKLFF. The CDR3 DNA follows: TGTGCCAGCAGCAAGGACAGGGGATCGAATGAAAAACTGTTTTTT.

This chain uses TRBV2 with TRBJ1-1; 12 bases map to TRBD1. The CDR3 loop spans 17 amino acids. CDR1 is SNHLY and CDR2 is FYNNEI in the germline V gene. The junction had 8 bases not matched to a gene; V was cut back by 5 bases and J by 1 base. CDR3: CASSFFRDRGRNTEAFF. The CDR3, as DNA: TGTGCCAGCAGTTTCTTCCGGGACAGGGGGCGGAACACTGAAGCTTTCTTT. The full variable domain, its missing parts supplied by reference TRBV2 and TRBJ1-1, is EPEVTQTPSHQVTQMGQEVILRCVPISNHLYFYWYRQILGQKVEFLVSFYNNEISEKSEIFDDQFSVERPDGSNFTLKIRSTKLEDSAMYFCASSFFRDRGRNTEAFFGQGTRLTVV.

The chain has TRBV6-5 and TRBJ1-2; D uncertain. The CDR3 totals 12 residues. The germline gives CDR1 MNHEY, CDR2 SVGAGI. V lost 10 bases to trimming and J lost 1 base, with 10 bases between them. The CDR3: CATRGGNYGYTF. The CDR3 coding sequence is TGTGCCACCCGGGGAGGTAACTATGGCTACACCTTC.

The chain joins TRBV9 to TRBJ2-3; 8 bases line up with TRBD1. Per the germline V gene, CDR1 is SGDLS and CDR2 is YYNGEE. The V and J ends lost 3 bases and 1 base, in that order; junction bases with no gene match: 4. There are 15 residues in the CDR3. The DNA of the CDR3 is TGTGCCAGCAGCGCGTCAGGGGGCGGCACAGATACGCAGTATTTT. It is translated as CASSASGGGTDTQYF.

The J gene is TRBJ2-6, the V gene TRBV6-4, with D possibly TRBD1 on 6 matching bases. The CDR3 totals 16 residues. From germline, CDR1 is MRHNA and CDR2 SNTAGT. V was pared by 5 bases and J by 2 bases, with 13 bases between. CDR3 loop: CASSLDRETGANVLTF. CDR3 in DNA: TGTGCCAGCAGTCTGGACAGAGAAACTGGGGCCAACGTCCTGACTTTC.

The gene calls are TRBV5-1 and TRBJ2-5, with D possibly being TRBD2 (6 bases). V gave up 4 bases and J gave up 2 bases, with 9 bases separating them. From germline, CDR1 is SGHRS and CDR2 YFSETQ. The CDR3 is 13 amino acids. CDR3 loop: CASSRGLQETQYF. DNA of the CDR3: TGCGCCAGCAGCAGGGGACTGCAAGAGACCCAGTACTTC.

The chain uses TRBV6-5 and TRBJ2-2; 9 bases agree with TRBD2. CDR3 length: 15 amino acids. The germline gives CDR1 MNHEY, CDR2 SVGAGI. The ends lost 6 bases at V and 5 bases at J; junction bases unmatched: 7. CDR3 protein: CASSQRGVGTGELFF. The DNA for the CDR3 is TGTGCCAGCAGCCAGCGGGGGGTTGGTACCGGGGAGCTGTTTTTT.

Concerning this clone itself: This specimen includes other DNA sequences encoding the same CDR3. CDR3 in DNA: TGTGCCAGCAGCGTAGGAGGGGGCAACTATGGCTACACCTTC. This codes for CASSVGGGNYGYTF. The chain employs TRBV9 and TRBJ1-2, with TRBD1 matching over 7 bases. With 0 bases clipped from V and 2 bases from J, the junction kept 1 base outside the gene matches. CDR3 length: 14 residues. Germline V gene lookup returns CDR1 SGDLS and CDR2 YYNGEE.